One TCR beta chain is described in this entry. Original data processing: Quantification of nucleated cells was approximated via reference gene primer amplification. Here immunoSEQ multiplex PCR was the method, and the copy in TCRdb shows in-frame clones only, minus some. Clone size and the V and J calls come from that table; the DNA yielded D and trimming. Among 50,000 or so clones listed, around 83% were seen once. The sample belongs to a study of blood T cell repertoires in COVID-19. For the study at large: Whether acute or convalescent, the COVID-19 samples came from the United States, Italy and Spain. T cells, B-cell-depleted T cells, or PBMCs provided the cDNA or gDNA that served as material.

Germline loops: CDR1 MGHRA, CDR2 YSYEKL. This CDR3 comprises 18 residues. V gave up 6 bases and J gave up 0 bases; unmatched junction bases: 13. This clonotype originated in a man in his 60s with active COVID-19. The chain recombines TRBV4-1 with TRBJ2-2; 7 positions match TRBD2. The sample taken for sequencing was peripheral blood. This CDR3 reads CASRGQIGLGSNTGELFF. CDR3 nucleotides: TGCGCCAGCAGAGGCCAGATCGGACTAGGATCGAACACCGGGGAGCTGTTTTTT.